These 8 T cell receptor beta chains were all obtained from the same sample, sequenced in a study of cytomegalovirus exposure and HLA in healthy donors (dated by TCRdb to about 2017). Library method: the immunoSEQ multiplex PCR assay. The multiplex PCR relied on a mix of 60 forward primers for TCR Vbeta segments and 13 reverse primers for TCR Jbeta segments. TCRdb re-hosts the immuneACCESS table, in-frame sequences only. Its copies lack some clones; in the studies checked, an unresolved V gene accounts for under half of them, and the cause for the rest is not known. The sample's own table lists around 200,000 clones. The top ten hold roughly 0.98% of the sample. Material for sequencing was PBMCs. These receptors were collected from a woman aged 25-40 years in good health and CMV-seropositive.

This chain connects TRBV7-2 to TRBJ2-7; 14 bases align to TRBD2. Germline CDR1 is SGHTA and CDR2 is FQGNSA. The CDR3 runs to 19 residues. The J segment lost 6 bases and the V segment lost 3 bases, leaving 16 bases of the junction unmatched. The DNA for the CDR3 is TGTGCCAGCAGCTTCACGGGACTAGCGGGAGTGTCCTTAATTGGCGAGCAGTACTTC. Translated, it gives CASSFTGLAGVSLIGEQYF.

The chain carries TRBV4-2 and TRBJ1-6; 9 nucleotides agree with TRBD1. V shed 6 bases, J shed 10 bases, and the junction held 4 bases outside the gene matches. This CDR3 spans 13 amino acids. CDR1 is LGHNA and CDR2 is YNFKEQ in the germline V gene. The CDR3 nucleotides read TGTGCCAGCAGGGGACAGGGTGACTCACCCCTCCACTTT. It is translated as CASRGQGDSPLHF.

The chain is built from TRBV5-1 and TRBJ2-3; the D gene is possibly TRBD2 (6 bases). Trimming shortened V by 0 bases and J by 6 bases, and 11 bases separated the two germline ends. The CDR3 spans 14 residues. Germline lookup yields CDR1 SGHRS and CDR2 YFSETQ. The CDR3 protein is CASSLDPGEDTQYF. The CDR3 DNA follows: TGCGCCAGCAGCTTGGACCCGGGGGAGGATACGCAGTATTTT.

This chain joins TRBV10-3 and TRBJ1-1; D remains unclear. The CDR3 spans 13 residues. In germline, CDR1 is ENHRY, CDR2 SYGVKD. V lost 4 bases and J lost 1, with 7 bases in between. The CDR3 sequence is CAISGLENTEAFF. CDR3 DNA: TGTGCCATCAGTGGACTGGAGAACACTGAAGCTTTCTTT.

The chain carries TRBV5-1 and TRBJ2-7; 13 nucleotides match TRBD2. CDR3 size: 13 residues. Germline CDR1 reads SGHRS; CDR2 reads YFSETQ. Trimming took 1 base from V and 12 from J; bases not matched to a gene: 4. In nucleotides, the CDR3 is TGCGCCAGCAGCTTGACTAGCGGGAGGGCCGGGTACTTC. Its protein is CASSLTSGRAGYF.

CDR3 in amino acids: CASSQEGRAAEKLFF. The CDR3 DNA sequence: TGTGCCAGCAGCCAAGAGGGCAGGGCGGCTGAAAAACTGTTTTTT. V is TRBV14 and J is TRBJ1-4; tentatively, D is TRBD1 (5 bases). The V gene's germline CDR1 is SGHDN and CDR2 FVKESK. With 0 bases removed from V and 7 bases from J, the gap between germline ends came to 12 bases. The CDR3 covers 15 residues.

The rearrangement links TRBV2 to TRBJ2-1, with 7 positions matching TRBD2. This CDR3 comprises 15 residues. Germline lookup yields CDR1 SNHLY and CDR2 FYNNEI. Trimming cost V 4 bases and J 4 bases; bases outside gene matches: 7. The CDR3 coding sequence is TGTGCCAGCAGTGGACGGCAGCGGGATTACAATGAGCAGTTCTTC. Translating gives CASSGRQRDYNEQFF. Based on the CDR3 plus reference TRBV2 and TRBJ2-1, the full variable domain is EPEVTQTPSHQVTQMGQEVILRCVPISNHLYFYWYRQILGQKVEFLVSFYNNEISEKSEIFDDQFSVERPDGSNFTLKIRSTKLEDSAMYFCASSGRQRDYNEQFFGPGTRLTVL.

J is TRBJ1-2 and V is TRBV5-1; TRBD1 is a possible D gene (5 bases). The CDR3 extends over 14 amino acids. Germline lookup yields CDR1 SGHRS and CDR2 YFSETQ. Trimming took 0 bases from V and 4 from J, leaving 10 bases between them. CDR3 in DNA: TGCGCCAGCAGCTTGGCCGGGAGGGGCTATGGCTACACCTTC. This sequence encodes CASSLAGRGYGYTF.